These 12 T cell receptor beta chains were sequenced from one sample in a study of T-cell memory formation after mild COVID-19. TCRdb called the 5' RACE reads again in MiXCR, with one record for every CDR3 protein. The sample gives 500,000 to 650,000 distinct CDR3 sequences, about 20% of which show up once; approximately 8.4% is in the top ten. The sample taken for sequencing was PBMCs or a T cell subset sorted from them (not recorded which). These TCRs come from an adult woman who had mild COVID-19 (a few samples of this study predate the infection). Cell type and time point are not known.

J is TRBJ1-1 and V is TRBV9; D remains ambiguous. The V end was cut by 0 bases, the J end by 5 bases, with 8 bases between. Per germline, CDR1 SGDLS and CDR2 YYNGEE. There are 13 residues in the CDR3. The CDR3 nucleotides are TGTGCCAGCAGCGTAGGATGGGATACTGAAGCTTTCTTT. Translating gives CASSVGWDTEAFF. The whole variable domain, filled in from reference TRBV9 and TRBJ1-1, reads DSGVTQTPKHLITATGQRVTLRCSPRSGDLSVYWYQQSLDQGLQFLIQYYNGEERAKGNILERFSAQQFPDLHSELNLSSLELGDSALYFCASSVGWDTEAFFGQGTRLTVV.

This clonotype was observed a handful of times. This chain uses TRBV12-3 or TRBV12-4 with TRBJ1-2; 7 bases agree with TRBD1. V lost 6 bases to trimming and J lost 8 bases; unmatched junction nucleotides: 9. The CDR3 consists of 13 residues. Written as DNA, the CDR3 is TGTGCCAGCAGCAAGGACAGGCTGCAGGGCTACACCTTC. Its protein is CASSKDRLQGYTF.

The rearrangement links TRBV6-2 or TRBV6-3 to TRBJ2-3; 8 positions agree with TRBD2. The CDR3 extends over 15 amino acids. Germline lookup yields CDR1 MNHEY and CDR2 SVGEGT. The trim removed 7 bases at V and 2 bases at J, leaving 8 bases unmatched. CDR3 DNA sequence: TGTGCCAGCAAACTCGGGAGGGATATCACAGATACGCAGTATTTT. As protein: CASKLGRDITDTQYF.

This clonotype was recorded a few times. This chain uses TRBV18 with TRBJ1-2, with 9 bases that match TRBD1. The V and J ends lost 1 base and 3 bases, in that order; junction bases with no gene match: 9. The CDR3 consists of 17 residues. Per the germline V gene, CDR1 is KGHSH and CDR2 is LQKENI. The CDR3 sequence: CASSPRSGTGFDYGYTF. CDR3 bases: TGTGCCAGCTCACCACGCTCCGGGACAGGGTTCGACTATGGCTACACCTTC.

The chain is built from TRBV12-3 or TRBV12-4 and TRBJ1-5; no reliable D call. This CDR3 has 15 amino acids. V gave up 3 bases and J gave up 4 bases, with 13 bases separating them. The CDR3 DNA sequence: TGTGCCAGCAGTTTCGGAGGGATCGTTAATCAGCCCCAGCATTTT. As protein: CASSFGGIVNQPQHF.

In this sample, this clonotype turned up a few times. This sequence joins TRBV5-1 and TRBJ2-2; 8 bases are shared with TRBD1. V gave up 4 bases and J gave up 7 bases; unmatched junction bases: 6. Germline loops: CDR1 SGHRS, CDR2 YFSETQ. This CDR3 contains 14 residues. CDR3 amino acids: CASSADRESGELFF. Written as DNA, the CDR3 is TGCGCCAGCAGCGCGGACAGGGAGAGCGGGGAGCTGTTTTTT.

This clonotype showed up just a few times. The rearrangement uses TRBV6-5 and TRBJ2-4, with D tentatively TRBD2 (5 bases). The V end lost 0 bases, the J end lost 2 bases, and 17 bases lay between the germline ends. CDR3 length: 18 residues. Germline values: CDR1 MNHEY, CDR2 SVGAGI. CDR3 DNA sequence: TGTGCCAGCAGTTACTCTGGTCCGTACGAGGGAACCAAAAACATTCAGTACTTC. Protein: CASSYSGPYEGTKNIQYF.

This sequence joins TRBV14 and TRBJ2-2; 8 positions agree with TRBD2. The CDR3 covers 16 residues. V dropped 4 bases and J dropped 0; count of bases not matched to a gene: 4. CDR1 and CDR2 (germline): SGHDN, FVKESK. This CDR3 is CASSRMGLANTGELFF. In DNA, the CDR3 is TGTGCCAGCAGCCGAATGGGACTAGCGAACACCGGGGAGCTGTTTTTT.

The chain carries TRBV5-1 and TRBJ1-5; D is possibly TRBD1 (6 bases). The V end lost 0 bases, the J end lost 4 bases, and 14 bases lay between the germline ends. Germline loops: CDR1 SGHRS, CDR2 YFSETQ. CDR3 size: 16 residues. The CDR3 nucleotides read TGCGCCAGCAGCTTGGGGGTAGGGGGAGATAATCAGCCCCAGCATTTT. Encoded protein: CASSLGVGGDNQPQHF. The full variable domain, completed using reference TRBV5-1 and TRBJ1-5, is KAGVTQTPRYLIKTRGQQVTLSCSPISGHRSVSWYQQTPGQGLQFLFEYFSETQRNKGNFPGRFSGRQFSNSRSEMNVSTLELGDSALYLCASSLGVGGDNQPQHFGDGTRLSIL.

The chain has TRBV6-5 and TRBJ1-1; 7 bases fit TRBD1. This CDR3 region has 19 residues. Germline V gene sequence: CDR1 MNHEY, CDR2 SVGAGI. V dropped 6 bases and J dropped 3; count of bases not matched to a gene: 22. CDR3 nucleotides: TGTGCCAGCAGGCATCTAACAGGGGTCTACACCGGAGAGGACACTGAAGCTTTCTTT. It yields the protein CASRHLTGVYTGEDTEAFF.

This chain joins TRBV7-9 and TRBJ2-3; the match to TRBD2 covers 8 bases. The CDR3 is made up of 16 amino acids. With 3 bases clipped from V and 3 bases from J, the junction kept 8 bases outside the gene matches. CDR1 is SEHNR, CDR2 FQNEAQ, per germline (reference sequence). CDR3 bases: TGTGCCAGCAGCTTTTCCCCTGCGGGAGGAACAGATACGCAGTATTTT. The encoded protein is CASSFSPAGGTDTQYF.

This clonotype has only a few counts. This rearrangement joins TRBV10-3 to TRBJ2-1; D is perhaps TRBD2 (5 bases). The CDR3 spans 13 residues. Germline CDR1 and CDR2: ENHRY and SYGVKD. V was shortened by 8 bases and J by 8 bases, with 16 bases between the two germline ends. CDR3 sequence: CAIGSENWDEQFF. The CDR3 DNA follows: TGTGCCATCGGGAGTGAAAATTGGGATGAGCAGTTCTTC.